Following are 7 T cell receptor beta chains from one sample sequenced in a study of T-cell reconstitution after alpha-beta-depleted transplantation in children. Preparing the TCRbeta library involved the use of unique molecular identifiers. One entry per CDR3 protein results from TCRdb running MiXCR on the PCR reads. The table shows just under 150,000 distinct CDR3 sequences, with 8% to 10% occurring only once. Sequenced material: PBMCs, mostly from graft donor cells, taken 180 days after TCRalphabeta/CD19-depleted stem cell transplant. These receptors originate from a female patient under 10 years old who had a stem cell transplant for congenital amegakaryocytic thrombocytopenia, so the T cells may come from the graft donor.

This clonotype was picked up many times. The CDR3 sequence: CASSLHGSSYEQYF. The CDR3 DNA reads as TGCGCCAGCAGCTTGCATGGCTCCTCCTACGAGCAGTACTTC. This rearrangement joins TRBV5-1 to TRBJ2-7; D is unclear. V was clipped by 1 base and J by 0 bases, with 8 bases between them. Germline lookup yields CDR1 SGHRS and CDR2 YFSETQ. The CDR3 is 14 amino acids.

The genes are TRBV5-1 and TRBJ1-5; D possibly corresponds to TRBD1 (6 bases). The CDR3 is made up of 15 amino acids. Per germline, CDR1 SGHRS and CDR2 YFSETQ. Trimming took off 0 bases at V and 4 bases at J, with 11 bases between the two ends. CDR3 sequence: CASSLGSQGNQPQHF. CDR3 DNA sequence: TGCGCCAGCAGCTTGGGTTCCCAGGGGAATCAGCCCCAGCATTTT. Full variable domain (missing parts from reference TRBV5-1 and TRBJ1-5): KAGVTQTPRYLIKTRGQQVTLSCSPISGHRSVSWYQQTPGQGLQFLFEYFSETQRNKGNFPGRFSGRQFSNSRSEMNVSTLELGDSALYLCASSLGSQGNQPQHFGDGTRLSIL.

This clonotype showed up many times. This chain uses TRBV20-1 with TRBJ1-1; perhaps TRBD1 as D (6 bases). The length of the CDR3 is 13 residues. In germline, CDR1 is DFQATT, CDR2 SNEGSKA (reference sequence). V lost 5 bases and J lost 6, with 16 bases in between. In nucleotides, the CDR3 is TGCAGTGCTGCGCCAACAGGGACCTCTGAAGCTTTCTTT. Translating it yields CSAAPTGTSEAFF.

This clonotype appeared many times. The chain recombines TRBV11-2 with TRBJ2-5; D possibly corresponds to TRBD2 (6 bases). The germline gives CDR1 SGHAT, CDR2 FQNNGV. CDR3 length equals 15 residues. The V gene lost 4 bases and the J gene lost 0 bases, with 12 bases spanning the gap. Here the CDR3 DNA reads TGTGCCAGCAGCTCGGGACTGCTGTACCAAGAGACCCAGTACTTC. This sequence encodes CASSSGLLYQETQYF.

In this sample, this clonotype turned up many times. The rearrangement uses TRBV19 and TRBJ2-5; D gene ambiguous. Per the germline V gene, CDR1 is LNHDA and CDR2 is SQIVND (reference sequence). The V end was cut by 4 bases, the J end by 3 bases, with 12 bases between. The CDR3 length is 14 residues. CDR3 amino acids: CASSNRAREETQYF. The CDR3 nucleotides are TGTGCCAGTAGTAACCGGGCCCGCGAAGAGACCCAGTACTTC.

The CDR3 nucleotides are TGTGCCAGCAGTTTGGAGGAGAGTGAGCAGTTCTTC. This sequence encodes CASSLEESEQFF. The chain links TRBV12-3 or TRBV12-4 to TRBJ2-1; a possible D gene is TRBD2 (5 bases). This CDR3 has 12 amino acids. Trimming pared 3 bases from V and 9 bases from J, leaving 9 bases between.

This clonotype was observed a handful of times. The chain links TRBV5-1 to TRBJ2-3; TRBD2 might be the D (5 bases). Germline CDR1 SGHRS, CDR2 YFSETQ. V gave up 1 base and J gave up 0 bases, with 9 bases separating them. The CDR3 has 15 amino acids. CDR3 sequence reads: CASSLRERSTDTQYF. The CDR3 DNA follows: TGCGCCAGCAGCTTGAGGGAGAGGAGCACAGATACGCAGTATTTT.